These 19 T cell receptor beta chains were all obtained from the same sample, sequenced in a study of blood T cells in healthy people across ages. A second about 7 to 12 cycle PCR used barcoded and J-beta primers. MiXCR, run by TCRdb on the 5' RACE reads, gives a single entry per CDR3 protein. The table includes about 1 million distinct CDR3 sequences, more than 40% detected once. Source material: blood. These receptors were taken from a woman aged 55-75 years in good health.

The chain recombines TRBV15 with TRBJ2-3, with unresolved D. CDR1 LNHNV and CDR2 YYDKDF come from the germline V gene (reference sequence). Trimming took off 8 bases at V and 3 bases at J, with 9 bases between the two ends. The CDR3 has 12 amino acids. CDR3 DNA: TGTGCCACCGGACGGCGAACAGATACGCAGTATTTT. Protein: CATGRRTDTQYF.

This chain uses TRBV24-1 with TRBJ2-7; D uncertain. The CDR3 length is 13 residues. V lost 6 bases, J lost 1 base, and 9 bases lay in between. Germline CDR1 is KGHDR and CDR2 is SFDVKD. The CDR3 is CATSSTASYEQYF. The CDR3, as DNA: TGTGCCACCAGTAGCACCGCATCCTACGAGCAGTACTTC.

This chain links TRBV5-1 with TRBJ1-1; 8 bases are a match to TRBD1. Germline CDR1 is SGHRS and CDR2 is YFSETQ. This CDR3 region has 16 residues. V lost 4 bases and J lost 2; bases outside the gene matches: 10. CDR3 in amino acids: CASSTTRTGTNTEAFF. For the CDR3, the DNA is TGCGCCAGCAGCACAACCCGGACAGGGACAAACACTGAAGCTTTCTTT.

With regard to this clonotype: Given a much more abundant clone one base away, this may be a read error. The rearrangement uses TRBV12-3 or TRBV12-4 and TRBJ2-5, with 10 positions matching TRBD2. V was clipped by 5 bases and J by 11 bases; unmatched bases: 14. This CDR3 has 15 amino acids. The CDR3 protein is CASSPGLAKGNEQYF. The CDR3 DNA sequence: TGTGCCAGCAGTCCGGGACTAGCGAAGGGTAATGAGCAGTACTTC.

This chain connects TRBV28 to TRBJ1-5; D gene ambiguous. Deletions cut 10 bases from V and 3 bases from J, with 13 bases between. The CDR3 has 13 amino acids. The germline CDR1 and CDR2 sequences are MDHEN and SYDVKM. CDR3 DNA: TGTGCCACCGGGAGGGCTTCCAATCAGCCCCAGCATTTT. Translation gives CATGRASNQPQHF. Using reference TRBV28 and TRBJ1-5 for the parts outside the CDR3, the full variable domain is DVKVTQSSRYLVKRTGEKVFLECVQDMDHENMFWYRQDPGLGLRLIYFSYDVKMKEKGDIPEGYSVSREKKERFSLILESASTNQTSMYLCATGRASNQPQHFGDGTRLSIL.

CDR3 sequence: CASSSQRGYEQFF. CDR3 coding DNA: TGTGCCAGCAGCTCACAGCGTGGATATGAGCAGTTCTTC. The chain recombines TRBV7-2 with TRBJ2-1, with unresolved D. Germline V gene lookup returns CDR1 SGHTA and CDR2 FQGNSA. Trimming left V 4 bases short and J 8 bases short, with 12 bases between. The CDR3 sequence is 13 residues long.

The V call is TRBV25-1, the J call TRBJ2-2, with 9 bases lining up with TRBD2. This CDR3 region has 15 residues. Germline values: CDR1 MGHDK, CDR2 SYGVNS. J lost 5 bases, V lost 4 bases, and 5 bases had no gene match. CDR3 region: CASSVAGVGTGELFF. In nucleotides, the CDR3 is TGTGCCAGCAGTGTAGCGGGAGTCGGTACCGGGGAGCTGTTTTTT.

This clonotype was counted many times. The chain employs TRBV12-3 or TRBV12-4 and TRBJ2-1; unclear D gene. The length of the CDR3 is 12 residues. V was cut by 2 bases and J by 9 bases, with 8 bases left in between. Here the CDR3 DNA reads TGTGCCAGCAGTTTAATGGCTGGTGAGCAGTTCTTC. This translates into CASSLMAGEQFF.

Only a few counts were recorded for this clonotype. The gene calls are TRBV4-1 and TRBJ2-7; 7 positions match TRBD1. Germline lookup yields CDR1 MGHRA and CDR2 YSYEKL. J gave up 3 bases and V 1 base, and 6 bases lay outside the gene matches. The CDR3 loop spans 15 amino acids. The CDR3 protein is CASSQGGQDFYEQYF. CDR3 bases: TGCGCCAGCAGCCAAGGAGGACAGGACTTCTACGAGCAGTACTTC.

This rearrangement joins TRBV9 to TRBJ1-6; 7 bases line up with TRBD1. Germline V CDR1 and CDR2: SGDLS, YYNGEE. This CDR3 has 15 amino acids. The trim removed 4 bases at V and 8 bases at J, leaving 9 bases unmatched. The CDR3 nucleotides read TGTGCCAGCAGCCGGGAGGGGGCAGCGGATTCACCCCTCCACTTT. This encodes CASSREGAADSPLHF.

This chain connects TRBV7-3 to TRBJ1-5; a weak D match, TRBD1 (6 bases). The germline V gene encodes CDR1 SGHTA and CDR2 FQGTGA. There are 15 residues in the CDR3. Between the trimmed V and J ends, which lost 5 bases and 11 bases, there was a span of 22 bases. In DNA form, the CDR3 reads TGTGCCAGCAGCAGCACGGGACACGGAGTGGAGACCCAGCATTTT. Its translation: CASSSTGHGVETQHF.

The V call is TRBV29-1, the J call TRBJ2-4; 8 positions agree with TRBD2. The last part of the DNA fits TRBJ2-7 better; the J call may be wrong. This CDR3 region has 12 residues. Germline V lookup: CDR1 SQVTM, CDR2 ANQGSEA. The CDR3 bases are TGCAGCGTGGGTAGCGGGGACCGCGAGCAGTACTTC. Its translation: CSVGSGDREQYF.

This rearrangement joins TRBV7-2 to TRBJ2-7; TRBD1 agrees at 9 bases. The DNA end is more similar to TRBJ2-5, so the J call may be wrong. CDR3 length: 16 amino acids. The germline V gene encodes CDR1 SGHTA and CDR2 FQGNSA. CDR3 sequence reads: CASSLVPGQGWETQYF. The CDR3 DNA is TGTGCCAGCAGCCTCGTCCCGGGACAGGGTTGGGAGACCCAGTACTTC.

This chain links TRBV3-1 with TRBJ2-3; D not resolved. Per the germline V gene, CDR1 is LGHDT and CDR2 is YNNKEL (reference sequence). CDR3 size: 12 residues. Trimming stripped 6 bases from V and 6 bases from J, with 10 bases between. The CDR3 DNA sequence: TGTGCCAGCAGTCGTGGTGGGGATACGCAGTATTTT. Translated, it gives CASSRGGDTQYF.

This clonotype appeared a single time. V usage is TRBV20-1 and J usage is TRBJ2-1, with TRBD2 matching 10 bases. With V trimmed by 6 bases and J by 0 bases, 8 bases remained unmatched. The germline V gene has CDR1 DFQATT and CDR2 SNEGSKA (reference sequence). This CDR3 has 16 amino acids. CDR3: CSAHGLAVTSYNEQFF. CDR3 bases: TGCAGTGCCCACGGACTAGCGGTGACCTCCTACAATGAGCAGTTCTTC.

This chain uses TRBV29-1 with TRBJ2-4; 8 bases are shared with TRBD1. The CDR3 consists of 14 residues. Germline lookup yields CDR1 SQVTM and CDR2 ANQGSEA. Unmatched junction bases numbered 17, after V lost 4 bases and J lost 15 bases. The CDR3: CSVAGTGVNTPAYF. In DNA, the CDR3 is TGCAGCGTTGCCGGGACAGGAGTCAATACCCCGGCGTACTTC.

The CDR3 here is CSAPKGTYEQYF. CDR3 DNA sequence: TGCAGTGCCCCTAAGGGTACCTACGAGCAGTACTTC. The V gene is TRBV20-1, the J gene TRBJ2-7; D remains ambiguous. From germline, CDR1 is DFQATT and CDR2 SNEGSKA (reference sequence). This CDR3 is 12 amino acids long. V was trimmed by 6 bases and J by 2 bases, leaving 11 bases between them.

On this clonotype: The junction and the germline gene differ at one end; a read error may be behind it. The V call is TRBV7-9, the J call TRBJ2-7, with 10 bases identical to TRBD2. The germline V gene has CDR1 SEHNR and CDR2 FQNEAQ (reference sequence). The CDR3 covers 15 residues. The DNA of the CDR3 is TGTGCCAGCAGCGCCGGGACTAGCGTCTCCTACGAGGAGTACTTC. Amino acid sequence: CASSAGTSVSYEEYF.

The CDR3: CASRLGGGRNEQFF. In DNA form, the CDR3 reads TGTGCCAGCAGGCTCGGTGGCGGGAGGAATGAGCAGTTCTTC. The rearrangement uses TRBV27 and TRBJ2-1, with 8 nucleotides matching TRBD2. Germline V gene sequence: CDR1 MNHEY, CDR2 SMNVEV (reference sequence). Losses at the gene ends were 6 bases for V and 7 bases for J; bases not matched to a gene: 8. The CDR3 loop spans 14 amino acids.